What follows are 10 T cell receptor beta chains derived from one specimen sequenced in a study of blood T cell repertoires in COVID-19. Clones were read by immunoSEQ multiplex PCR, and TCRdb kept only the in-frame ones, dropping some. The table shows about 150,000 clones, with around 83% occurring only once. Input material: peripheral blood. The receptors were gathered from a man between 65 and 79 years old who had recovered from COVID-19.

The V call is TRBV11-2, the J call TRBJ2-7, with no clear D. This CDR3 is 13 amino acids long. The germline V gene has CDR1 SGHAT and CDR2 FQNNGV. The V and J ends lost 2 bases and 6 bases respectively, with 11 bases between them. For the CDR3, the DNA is TGTGCCAGCAGCTTATTCCAGGAAAGCGAGCAGTACTTC. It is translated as CASSLFQESEQYF.

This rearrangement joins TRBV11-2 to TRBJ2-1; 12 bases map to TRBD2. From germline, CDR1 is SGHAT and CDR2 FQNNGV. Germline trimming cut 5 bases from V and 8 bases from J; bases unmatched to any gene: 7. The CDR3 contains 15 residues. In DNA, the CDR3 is TGTGCCAGCAGCCCCTGGACTAGCGGGATCGATGAGCAGTTCTTC. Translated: CASSPWTSGIDEQFF.

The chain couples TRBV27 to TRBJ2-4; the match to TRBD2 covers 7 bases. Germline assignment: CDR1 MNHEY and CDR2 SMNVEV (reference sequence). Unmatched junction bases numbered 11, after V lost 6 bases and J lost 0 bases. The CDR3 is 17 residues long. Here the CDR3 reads CASRTLGEGRAKNIQYF. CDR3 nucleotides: TGTGCCAGCAGGACCTTAGGGGAGGGGAGAGCCAAAAACATTCAGTACTTC.

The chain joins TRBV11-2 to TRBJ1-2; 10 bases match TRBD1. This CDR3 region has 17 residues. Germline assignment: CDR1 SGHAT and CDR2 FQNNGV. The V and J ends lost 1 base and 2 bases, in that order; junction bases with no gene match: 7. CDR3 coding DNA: TGTGCCAGCAGCTTAGGTCGGACAGGGGGTTTAAACTATGGCTACACCTTC. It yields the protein CASSLGRTGGLNYGYTF.

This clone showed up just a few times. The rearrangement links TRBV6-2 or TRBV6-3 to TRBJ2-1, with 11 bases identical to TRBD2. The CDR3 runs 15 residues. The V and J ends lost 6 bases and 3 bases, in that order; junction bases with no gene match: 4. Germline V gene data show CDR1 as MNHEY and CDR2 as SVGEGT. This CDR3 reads CASSQGLAGYNEQFF. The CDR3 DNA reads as TGTGCCAGCAGCCAAGGACTAGCGGGCTACAATGAGCAGTTCTTC.

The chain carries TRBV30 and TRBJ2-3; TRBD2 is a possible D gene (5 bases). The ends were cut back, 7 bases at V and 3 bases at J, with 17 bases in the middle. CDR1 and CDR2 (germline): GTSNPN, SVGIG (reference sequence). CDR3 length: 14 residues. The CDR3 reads CAFSGISETDTQYF. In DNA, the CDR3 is TGTGCCTTCTCCGGGATCAGCGAGACAGATACGCAGTATTTT.

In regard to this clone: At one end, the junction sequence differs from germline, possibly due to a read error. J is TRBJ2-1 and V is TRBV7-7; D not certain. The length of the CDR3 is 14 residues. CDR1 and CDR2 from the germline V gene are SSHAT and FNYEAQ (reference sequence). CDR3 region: CASSLDPTVHEQFF. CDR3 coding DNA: TGTGCTAGCAGCTTAGACCCCACGGTCCATGAGCAGTTCTTC.

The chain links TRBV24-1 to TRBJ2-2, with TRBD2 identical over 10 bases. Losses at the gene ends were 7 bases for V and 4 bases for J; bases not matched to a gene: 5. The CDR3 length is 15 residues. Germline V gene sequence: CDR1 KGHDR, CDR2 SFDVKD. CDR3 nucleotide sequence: TGTGCCACCAGCTCTAGCGGGAGTTTCACCGGGGAGCTGTTTTTT. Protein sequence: CATSSSGSFTGELFF.

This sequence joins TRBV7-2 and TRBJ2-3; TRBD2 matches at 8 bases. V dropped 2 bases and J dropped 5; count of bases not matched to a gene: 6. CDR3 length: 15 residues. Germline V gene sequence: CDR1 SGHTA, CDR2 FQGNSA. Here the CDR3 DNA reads TGTGCCAGCAGCTTATGGTCGGGACTAGTAGATACGCAGTATTTT. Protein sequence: CASSLWSGLVDTQYF.

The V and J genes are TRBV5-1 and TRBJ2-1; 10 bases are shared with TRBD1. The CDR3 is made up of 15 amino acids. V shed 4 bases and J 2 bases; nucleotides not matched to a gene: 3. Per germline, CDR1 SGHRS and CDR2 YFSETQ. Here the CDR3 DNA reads TGCGCCAGCAGCCTCGGGACAGGGGCCTACAATGAGCAGTTCTTC. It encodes CASSLGTGAYNEQFF.